One T cell receptor beta chain is described in this entry. An end of the junction does not agree with germline; a read error may underlie this. This CDR3 is 13 amino acids long. CDR1 and CDR2 from the germline V gene are GTSNPN and SVGIG (reference sequence). The data stem from a study of CD8 T cells in Susac syndrome. RNA in amounts of roughly 0.5 to 1 ug was reverse transcribed with random hexamers. Amplification of TCR beta CDR3 spanned 54 Vbeta and 13 Jbeta via immunoSEQ multiplex PCR. TCRdb redid the calling of the immunoSEQ multiplex PCR reads with MiXCR, one entry per CDR3 protein. The sample carries about 180,000 distinct CDR3 sequences, under 95% recorded once. The multiple sclerosis control group was made up of treatment-naive patients with stable or active relapsing-remitting disease.

The sample was CD4+ T cells from PBMCs. The receptor was derived from a human donor with multiple sclerosis. This chain links TRBV30 with TRBJ2-6, with a possible D match to TRBD2 (6 bases). Here the CDR3 DNA reads TGTGCCCGGAGGAGGGCTGGGGCCAACGTCCTGACTTTC. Translation gives CARRRAGANVLTF. The variable domain in full, completed from reference TRBV30 and TRBJ2-6, reads SQTIHQWPATLVQPVGSPLSLECTVEGTSNPNLYWYRQAAGRGLQLLFYSVGIGQISSEVPQNLSASRPQDRQFILSSKKLLLSDSGFYLCARRRAGANVLTFGAGSRLTVL.